The next 20 T cell receptor beta chains were all read from a single sample in a study of blood T cells in healthy people across ages. Using a J-beta primer mix together with a sample-barcoded 5' primer, a second PCR was run for roughly 6 to 11 cycles. TCRdb re-derived calls from the 5' RACE reads in MiXCR, one entry per CDR3 protein. The sample has 500,000 to 650,000 distinct CDR3 sequences; 27% are singletons. The same specimen was also included in a second study, on T cells of mothers and their children.

Source material: blood. All receptors derive from a boy between 2 and 10 years old in good health.

As to this clonotype: A clone one base away is much larger, so this may be a read error. This chain uses TRBV6-6 with TRBJ2-5; D unresolved. Trimming removed 2 bases from V and 3 bases from J, with 4 bases in between. The CDR3 runs to 12 residues. Germline CDR1 and CDR2: MNHNY and SVGAGI (reference sequence). The CDR3 region is CASSYTKETQYF. The CDR3 bases are TGTGCCAGCAGTTACACGAAAGAGACCCAGTACTTC.

This chain joins TRBV12-5 and TRBJ2-1; TRBD2 agrees at 9 bases. There are 17 residues in the CDR3. Germline-derived CDR1 and CDR2 are LGHNT and FRNRAP. Losses at the gene ends were 8 bases for V and 3 bases for J; bases not matched to a gene: 14. The CDR3 DNA follows: TGTGCTAGTTACGGGACTAGCAGGACGGGGGTCTACAATGAGCAGTTCTTC. Translation: CASYGTSRTGVYNEQFF.

There are a few counts of this clonotype. This chain connects TRBV6-5 to TRBJ1-2; 10 bases agree with TRBD1. Losses at the gene ends were 5 bases for V and 5 bases for J; bases not matched to a gene: 5. Germline V gives CDR1 MNHEY, CDR2 SVGAGI. The CDR3 totals 14 residues. CDR3 protein: CASSRDRGQYGYTF. The CDR3 nucleotides read TGTGCCAGCAGTCGGGACAGGGGACAGTATGGCTACACCTTC.

In this sample, this clonotype turned up a few times. This CDR3 reads CASSLKELAVFTGELFF. The DNA for the CDR3 is TGTGCCAGCAGTTTAAAAGAACTAGCGGTTTTCACCGGGGAGCTGTTTTTT. The genes are TRBV12-3 or TRBV12-4 and TRBJ2-2; 8 bases match TRBD2. The CDR3 loop spans 17 amino acids. V shed 2 bases, J shed 4 bases, and the junction held 9 bases outside the gene matches.

The chain employs TRBV20-1 and TRBJ1-5, with D tentatively TRBD1 (5 bases). The V and J ends lost 3 bases and 0 bases respectively, with 9 bases between them. Germline V gives CDR1 DFQATT, CDR2 SNEGSKA (reference sequence). This CDR3 is 14 amino acids long. The CDR3 here is CSARGGYSNQPQHF. CDR3 DNA: TGCAGTGCTAGGGGGGGGTATAGCAATCAGCCCCAGCATTTT.

V is TRBV20-1 and J is TRBJ2-2, with TRBD2 matching 9 bases. The CDR3 totals 15 residues. Germline lookup yields CDR1 DFQATT and CDR2 SNEGSKA (reference sequence). With V trimmed by 6 bases and J by 4 bases, 9 bases remained unmatched. The CDR3 bases are TGCAGTGCCCCCTGGGCGGGGGGGCCCACCGGGGAGCTGTTTTTT. Its protein is CSAPWAGGPTGELFF.

This clonotype appeared a few times. This chain uses TRBV12-3 or TRBV12-4 with TRBJ1-5; D may be TRBD1 (5 bases). The CDR3 contains 14 residues. The V end lost 6 bases, the J end lost 3 bases, and 12 bases lay between the germline ends. The CDR3 here is CASRPGPINQPQHF. CDR3 in DNA: TGTGCCAGCAGGCCGGGACCTATCAATCAGCCCCAGCATTTT.

This clonotype was found a few times. Written as DNA, the CDR3 is TGCAGCGATCGAGTGGACCGGCCCGAGCAGTACTTC. This encodes CSDRVDRPEQYF. This chain links TRBV29-1 with TRBJ2-7; D is ambiguous. This CDR3 has 12 residues. Germline V gene sequence: CDR1 SQVTM, CDR2 ANQGSEA. V lost 7 bases, J lost 6 bases, and 16 bases lay in between.

In DNA form, the CDR3 reads TGCAGTGCTAGAGATCTAGCGGGGACCTCCTACAATGAGCAGTTCTTC. Translation gives CSARDLAGTSYNEQFF. The chain combines TRBV20-1 with TRBJ2-1, with 9 bases lining up with TRBD2. This CDR3 is built from 16 residues. After removal of 0 bases from V and 0 bases from J, the junction contained 3 bases not matched to a gene. The V gene's germline CDR1 is DFQATT and CDR2 SNEGSKA (reference sequence).

V usage is TRBV6-1 and J usage is TRBJ2-7; D is unresolved. Germline V gene data show CDR1 as MNHNS and CDR2 as SASEGT. The CDR3 runs to 14 residues. V shed 2 bases and J shed 3 bases, with 11 bases lying between them. CDR3 residues: CASSEQVWGYEQYF. The CDR3 DNA reads as TGTGCCAGCAGTGAACAGGTATGGGGCTACGAGCAGTACTTC.

This clonotype came up a few times. The chain employs TRBV13 and TRBJ2-5; D gene uncertain. V lost 4 bases to trimming and J lost 5 bases, with 8 bases between them. This CDR3 is 12 amino acids long. CDR1 PRHDT and CDR2 FYEKMQ come from the germline V gene (reference sequence). The CDR3: CASSWAAETQYF. Here the CDR3 DNA reads TGTGCCAGCAGCTGGGCCGCGGAGACCCAGTACTTC.

The chain recombines TRBV6-2 or TRBV6-3 with TRBJ2-4; no definite D call. V was pared by 6 bases and J by 6 bases, with 9 bases between. CDR3 size: 12 residues. Germline V gene lookup returns CDR1 MNHEY and CDR2 SVGEGT. The CDR3 nucleotides are TGTGCCAGCAGCAAGGAACTAAACATTCAGTACTTC. It yields the protein CASSKELNIQYF.

The gene calls are TRBV4-2 and TRBJ2-7; 10 nucleotides agree with TRBD2. The J call is in doubt because the DNA end fits TRBJ2-1 better. This CDR3 is 17 amino acids long. Germline V gene lookup returns CDR1 LGHNA and CDR2 YNFKEQ. CDR3 nucleotides: TGTGCCAGCAGCCAAGTCCCAGCGGGGGGGCTCTACAATGAGCAGTTCTTC. This codes for CASSQVPAGGLYNEQFF.

The V call is TRBV25-1, the J call TRBJ2-7; D unclear. V lost 2 bases to trimming and J lost 2 bases, with 7 bases between them. Germline values: CDR1 MGHDK, CDR2 SYGVNS. CDR3 length: 13 amino acids. The CDR3 loop is CASSELWAYEQYF. The CDR3 DNA follows: TGTGCCAGCAGTGAACTCTGGGCCTACGAGCAGTACTTC.

This clonotype was detected only a few times. A junction end diverges from the germline sequence, so it may reflect a read error. The V and J genes are TRBV5-1 and TRBJ2-5, with D possibly matching TRBD2 (5 bases). CDR1 is SGHRS, CDR2 YFSETQ, per germline. The CDR3 length is 13 residues. Written as DNA, the CDR3 is TGCGCCAGCAGCCCCGGAGCGGCCCCAAAGGAGTTCTTC. Translated, it gives CASSPGAAPKEFF.

This clonotype has just a few counts. The J gene is TRBJ2-1, the V gene TRBV20-1; the D call may be TRBD1 or TRBD2 (5 bases each). This CDR3 comprises 14 residues. V was shortened by 3 bases and J by 3 bases, with 12 bases between the two germline ends. Germline CDR1 is DFQATT and CDR2 is SNEGSKA (reference sequence). The CDR3 DNA reads TGCAGTGCTAGGAAAGGGACGAACTACAATGAGCAGTTCTTC. Translated: CSARKGTNYNEQFF.

This chain connects TRBV27 to TRBJ2-5, with D maybe TRBD2 (7 bases). This CDR3 is 13 amino acids long. The germline CDR1 and CDR2 sequences are MNHEY and SMNVEV (reference sequence). Trimming cost V 8 bases and J 7 bases, with 17 bases left between them. CDR3 nucleotide sequence: TGTGCCAGCTATCCGATGGCGGGGGCGACCCAGTACTTC. This gives the protein CASYPMAGATQYF.

A few counts support this clonotype. This chain connects TRBV11-2 to TRBJ2-5; D gene unclear. The CDR3 is made up of 14 amino acids. V shed 5 bases and J shed 2 bases, with 12 bases lying between them. The germline CDR1 and CDR2 sequences are SGHAT and FQNNGV. The CDR3 DNA follows: TGTGCCAGCAGCCCTTTTGCGAAGCAAGAGACCCAGTACTTC. Residues: CASSPFAKQETQYF.

In this sample, this clonotype turned up a few times. The chain joins TRBV2 to TRBJ2-1; 8 bases fit TRBD1. Germline loops: CDR1 SNHLY, CDR2 FYNNEI. The V and J ends lost 2 bases and 1 base, in that order; junction bases with no gene match: 4. This CDR3 is 16 amino acids long. CDR3 amino acids: CASSELDRVSYNEQFF. The CDR3 bases are TGTGCCAGCAGTGAACTGGACAGGGTTTCCTACAATGAGCAGTTCTTC.

The chain recombines TRBV6-1 with TRBJ2-7; 8 bases agree with TRBD1. The V segment lost 8 bases and the J segment 2 bases; nucleotides outside the gene matches: 8. CDR3 length: 14 amino acids. Germline CDR1 MNHNS, CDR2 SASEGT. CDR3 DNA sequence: TGTGCCAGCCTGGCGGGACAGGCCCCCTACGAGCAGTACTTC. It codes for CASLAGQAPYEQYF.